One and the same sample provided the 13 T cell receptor beta chains below, sequenced in a study of blood T cell repertoires in COVID-19. Clones were read by immunoSEQ multiplex PCR, and TCRdb kept only the in-frame ones, dropping some. The sample records about 480,000 clones, over 75% being singletons. Sequencing was carried out using PBMCs or T cells enriched from blood (not recorded which). All receptors derive from a woman aged 40-49 years who had recovered from COVID-19.

This chain joins TRBV12-3 or TRBV12-4 and TRBJ2-1; maybe TRBD2 (5 bases). Trimming cost V 6 bases and J 7 bases, with 13 bases left between them. The CDR3 covers 13 residues. CDR3: CASSTDWRNEQFF. The CDR3 region has the DNA TGTGCCAGCAGCACGGACTGGAGGAATGAGCAGTTCTTC.

The chain links TRBV6-2 or TRBV6-3 to TRBJ2-1, with TRBD2 matching over 10 bases. CDR3 size: 17 residues. The J segment lost 8 bases and the V segment lost 2 bases, leaving 12 bases of the junction unmatched. Looked up from germline, CDR1 is MNHEY and CDR2 is SVGEGT. The CDR3 sequence is CASSYSTSGTPKDEQFF. CDR3 nucleotides: TGTGCCAGCAGTTACAGTACTAGCGGGACCCCCAAGGATGAGCAGTTCTTC.

V and J are TRBV5-6 and TRBJ2-5; 11 nucleotides agree with TRBD2. The CDR3 extends over 14 amino acids. Germline CDR1 SGHDT, CDR2 YYEEEE. V lost 7 bases, J lost 2 bases, and 4 bases stayed unmatched. In DNA form, the CDR3 reads TGTGCCAGCCAGATAGCGGGAGGGCAAGAGACCCAGTACTTC. This encodes CASQIAGGQETQYF.

The rearrangement links TRBV6-1 to TRBJ1-3, with TRBD1 matching 7 bases. Trimming at V came to 4 bases and at J to 0 bases, leaving 6 bases not matched to a gene. The CDR3 totals 16 residues. Per germline, CDR1 MNHNS and CDR2 SASEGT. DNA of the CDR3: TGTGCCAGCAGTGGAGGGACAGCTAACTCTGGAAACACCATATATTTT. Translating it yields CASSGGTANSGNTIYF.

This clone occurred a few times. The chain recombines TRBV11-2 with TRBJ1-2; TRBD1 matches 8 bases. Trimming took 4 bases from V and 0 from J; bases not matched to a gene: 13. Per germline, CDR1 SGHAT and CDR2 FQNNGV. CDR3 length: 18 amino acids. The CDR3 sequence: CASSSVRRDRRANYGYTF. For the CDR3, the DNA is TGTGCCAGCAGCTCTGTGCGTAGGGACAGGCGGGCTAACTATGGCTACACCTTC.

This clone has just a few counts. J is TRBJ1-4 and V is TRBV2; 10 bases match TRBD1. Per the germline V gene, CDR1 is SNHLY and CDR2 is FYNNEI. J lost 7 bases, V lost 6 bases, and 2 bases had no gene match. The CDR3 length is 13 residues. The CDR3 coding sequence is TGTGCCAGCAGCGGGACAGGGGCTGAAAAACTGTTTTTT. It is translated as CASSGTGAEKLFF.

The chain is built from TRBV14 and TRBJ2-2; 7 bases align to TRBD2. The CDR3 runs to 16 residues. Trimming at V came to 1 base and at J to 3 bases, leaving 5 bases not matched to a gene. From germline, CDR1 is SGHDN and CDR2 FVKESK. The CDR3 spells CASSQVGRVDTGELFF. In DNA form, the CDR3 reads TGTGCCAGCAGCCAAGTTGGGAGGGTAGACACCGGGGAGCTGTTTTTT.

This chain links TRBV10-2 with TRBJ2-1; 12 positions match TRBD2. In germline, CDR1 is WSHSY, CDR2 SAAADI. The J segment lost 2 bases and the V segment lost 8 bases, leaving 7 bases of the junction unmatched. This CDR3 is 16 amino acids long. This CDR3 is CASGPLAGGTYNEQFF. In DNA form, the CDR3 reads TGCGCCAGCGGACCCCTAGCGGGAGGGACCTACAATGAGCAGTTCTTC.

The chain recombines TRBV2 with TRBJ1-2, with 9 bases lining up with TRBD1. The CDR3 length is 15 residues. In germline, CDR1 is SNHLY, CDR2 FYNNEI. The ends lost 6 bases at V and 0 bases at J; junction bases unmatched: 5. The CDR3 loop reads CASSGQGYSNYGYTF. CDR3 DNA sequence: TGTGCCAGCAGCGGACAGGGGTATTCTAACTATGGCTACACCTTC.

The rearrangement links TRBV12-3 or TRBV12-4 to TRBJ2-1, with a weak D call TRBD2 (5 bases). This CDR3 has 12 amino acids. Deletions cut 6 bases from V and 7 bases from J, with 10 bases between. CDR3 DNA: TGTGCCAGCAGCCTGGACTTTAATGAGCAGTTCTTC. It is translated as CASSLDFNEQFF.

This clone was found once. The chain recombines TRBV18 with TRBJ2-4; TRBD2 is a possible D gene (6 bases). Germline V gene lookup returns CDR1 KGHSH and CDR2 LQKENI. With 6 bases removed from V and 15 bases from J, the gap between germline ends came to 18 bases. This CDR3 is 12 amino acids long. CDR3 in DNA: TGTGCCAGCTCCCCCGGGGGACGGCCGGGGTACTTC. Protein sequence: CASSPGGRPGYF. The entire variable domain, with the rest obtained from reference TRBV18 and TRBJ2-4, is as follows: NAGVMQNPRHLVRRRGQEARLRCSPMKGHSHVYWYRQLPEEGLKFMVYLQKENIIDESGMPKERFSAEFPKEGPSILRIQQVVRGDSAAYFCASSPGGRPGYFGAGTRLSVL.

The chain carries TRBV5-1 and TRBJ2-3; D is perhaps TRBD2 (6 bases). Trimming left V 4 bases short and J 2 bases short, with 14 bases between. This CDR3 is built from 15 residues. Germline V lookup: CDR1 SGHRS, CDR2 YFSETQ. The CDR3 spells CASSPGAGPTDTQYF. The CDR3 nucleotides read TGCGCCAGCAGCCCCGGGGCGGGACCCACAGATACGCAGTATTTT.

CDR3 sequence reads: CASSQRTLAYNEQFF. CDR3 nucleotide sequence: TGTGCCAGCAGCCAAAGGACACTAGCTTACAATGAGCAGTTCTTC. The chain is built from TRBV3-1 (or the pseudogene TRBV3-2) and TRBJ2-1; a possible D gene is TRBD2 (6 bases). Trimming took off 2 bases at V and 4 bases at J, with 12 bases between the two ends. CDR3 length equals 15 residues. CDR1 and CDR2 from the germline V gene are LGHDT and YNNKEL (reference sequence).